These 30 T cell receptor beta chains originate from one sample sequenced in a study of blood T cell repertoires in COVID-19. Assay: immunoSEQ multiplex PCR; the TCRdb copy retains only in-frame clones and omits some. Altogether about 350,000 clones are present, about 90% being singletons, with the ten largest covering roughly 0.94%. The specimen was PBMCs or T cells enriched from blood (not recorded which). The receptors were gathered from a woman aged 25-40 years who had recovered from COVID-19.

The chain has TRBV7-8 and TRBJ1-1; tentatively, D is TRBD1 (5 bases). Germline CDR1 reads SGHVS; CDR2 reads FQNEAQ. The CDR3 totals 19 residues. V lost 0 bases to trimming and J lost 2 bases, with 22 bases between them. Here the CDR3 reads CASSLALWTPRDPNTEAFF. DNA of the CDR3: TGTGCCAGCAGCTTAGCGCTCTGGACACCTCGCGACCCTAACACTGAAGCTTTCTTT.

The chain joins TRBV28 to TRBJ2-3; 8 nucleotides align to TRBD2. In germline, CDR1 is MDHEN, CDR2 SYDVKM. This CDR3 has 14 amino acids. The junction had 12 bases not matched to a gene; V was cut back by 10 bases and J by 6 bases. In nucleotides, the CDR3 is TGTGCCACCCGGCCCGGGGGGGCGTTGGATACGCAGTATTTT. It translates to CATRPGGALDTQYF.

This chain uses TRBV9 with TRBJ2-7, with 8 bases matching TRBD1. The CDR3 has 15 amino acids. The germline CDR1 and CDR2 sequences are SGDLS and YYNGEE. V shed 4 bases and J 0 bases; nucleotides not matched to a gene: 6. Written as DNA, the CDR3 is TGTGCCAGCAGCTTTGGACAGGGCGCCTCCTACGAGCAGTACTTC. Translating gives CASSFGQGASYEQYF.

The DNA of the CDR3 is TGTGCCAGCCGGACAGGGGTAGGGGCCAACGTCCTGACTTTC. Its translation: CASRTGVGANVLTF. The rearrangement uses TRBV27 and TRBJ2-6, with 9 bases that match TRBD1. The germline V gene has CDR1 MNHEY and CDR2 SMNVEV (reference sequence). CDR3 length: 14 residues. Germline trimming cut 8 bases from V and 4 bases from J; bases unmatched to any gene: 3.

This chain connects TRBV27 to TRBJ1-1; D is ambiguous. Germline V gene data show CDR1 as MNHEY and CDR2 as SMNVEV (reference sequence). The CDR3 consists of 14 residues. V was shortened by 2 bases and J by 3 bases, with 10 bases between the two germline ends. This chain's CDR3 is CASSLVGRDTEAFF. For the CDR3, the DNA is TGTGCCAGCAGTTTAGTGGGGAGGGACACTGAAGCTTTCTTT.

The rearrangement links TRBV24-1 to TRBJ2-1; 13 bases align to TRBD2. V was clipped by 5 bases and J by 5 bases; unmatched bases: 5. The germline CDR1 and CDR2 sequences are KGHDR and SFDVKD. The CDR3 has 16 amino acids. This CDR3 is CATSAHGLAGDNEQFF. The CDR3 coding sequence is TGTGCCACCAGTGCCCACGGACTAGCGGGAGACAATGAGCAGTTCTTC.

The chain is built from TRBV7-7 and TRBJ1-4, with 10 positions matching TRBD1. CDR3 length: 15 residues. Germline loops: CDR1 SSHAT, CDR2 FNYEAQ (reference sequence). The junction had 14 bases not matched to a gene; V was cut back by 5 bases and J by 14 bases. The CDR3 spells CASSPGQPGQGTLFF. CDR3 nucleotide sequence: TGTGCCAGCAGCCCGGGACAACCGGGACAGGGGACGCTGTTTTTT.

This chain uses TRBV19 with TRBJ1-1; D not resolved. The CDR3 is 12 amino acids. Trimming shortened V by 3 bases and J by 8 bases, and 10 bases separated the two germline ends. Germline V gene data show CDR1 as LNHDA and CDR2 as SQIVND (reference sequence). As DNA, the CDR3 is TGTGCCAGTAGTATCTACAGACGCGAAGCTTTCTTT. Amino acids: CASSIYRREAFF. The full variable domain, with the rest looked up from reference TRBV19 and TRBJ1-1, is DGGITQSPKYLFRKEGQNVTLSCEQNLNHDAMYWYRQDPGQGLRLIYYSQIVNDFQKGDIAEGYSVSREKKESFPLTVTSAQKNPTAFYLCASSIYRREAFFGQGTRLTVV.

This chain uses TRBV28 with TRBJ2-7; D not certain. Germline assignment: CDR1 MDHEN and CDR2 SYDVKM. This CDR3 is built from 13 residues. Trimming left V 7 bases short and J 2 bases short, with 12 bases between. The CDR3 region is CASMRQNPYEQYF. CDR3 in DNA: TGTGCCAGCATGCGGCAGAACCCCTACGAGCAGTACTTC.

The chain joins TRBV12-5 to TRBJ1-2; no definite D call. V lost 1 base, J lost 6 bases, and 6 bases lay in between. The CDR3 runs 12 residues. Germline-derived CDR1 and CDR2 are LGHNT and FRNRAP. CDR3 loop: CASGLASDGYTF. Here the CDR3 DNA reads TGTGCTAGTGGTTTGGCCAGTGATGGCTACACCTTC.

The CDR3 here is CASSLGKGNQPQHF. The DNA for the CDR3 is TGTGCCAGCAGCTTAGGTAAGGGGAATCAGCCCCAGCATTTT. This sequence joins TRBV7-2 and TRBJ1-5, with D maybe TRBD1 (5 bases). The germline CDR1 and CDR2 sequences are SGHTA and FQGNSA. The ends were cut back, 1 base at V and 4 bases at J, with 8 bases in the middle. The CDR3 loop spans 14 amino acids. The full variable domain, completed using reference TRBV7-2 and TRBJ1-5, is GAGVSQSPSNKVTEKGKDVELRCDPISGHTALYWYRQSLGQGLEFLIYFQGNSAPDKSGLPSDRFSAERTGGSVSTLTIQRTQQEDSAVYLCASSLGKGNQPQHFGDGTRLSIL.

As for this clone: Other DNA sequences of this sample code for an identical CDR3. The J gene is TRBJ2-7, the V gene TRBV19; TRBD1 matches at 10 bases. The V gene end was trimmed by 4 bases and the J gene end by 3 bases; junction bases not matched to a gene: 3. CDR3 size: 14 residues. Germline assignment: CDR1 LNHDA and CDR2 SQIVND (reference sequence). The DNA of the CDR3 is TGTGCCAGTAGTACCGGACAGGGGGGCTACGAGCAGTACTTC. Protein product: CASSTGQGGYEQYF.

J is TRBJ1-2 and V is TRBV15; 10 bases map to TRBD1. Germline trimming cut 8 bases from V and 2 bases from J; bases unmatched to any gene: 2. Germline-derived CDR1 and CDR2 are LNHNV and YYDKDF (reference sequence). This CDR3 spans 13 amino acids. The CDR3 bases are TGTGCCACCTGGGACAGGGGAAACTATGGCTACACCTTC. It specifies CATWDRGNYGYTF.

V usage is TRBV5-4 and J usage is TRBJ2-7; 9 bases are shared with TRBD1. Looked up from germline, CDR1 is SGHNT and CDR2 is YYREEE (reference sequence). This CDR3 region has 15 residues. V lost 4 bases, J lost 1 base, and 6 bases stayed unmatched. The CDR3 DNA reads TGTGCCAGCAGCCTTCCGGGACAGGGTTCCTACGAGCAGTACTTC. As protein: CASSLPGQGSYEQYF. The full variable domain, completed using reference TRBV5-4 and TRBJ2-7, is ETGVTQSPTHLIKTRGQQVTLRCSSQSGHNTVSWYQQALGQGPQFIFQYYREEENGRGNFPPRFSGLQFPNYSSELNVNALELDDSALYLCASSLPGQGSYEQYFGPGTRLTVT.

The rearrangement uses TRBV19 and TRBJ2-1; 12 bases are shared with TRBD2. From germline, CDR1 is LNHDA and CDR2 SQIVND (reference sequence). Germline trimming cut 7 bases from V and 2 bases from J; bases unmatched to any gene: 12. The CDR3 runs 18 residues. CDR3 DNA: TGTGCCAGTACCAACACGAGGACTAGCGGGGCCGCCTACAATGAGCAGTTCTTC. Translating it yields CASTNTRTSGAAYNEQFF.

The chain has TRBV14 and TRBJ2-1, with D unclear. CDR1 SGHDN and CDR2 FVKESK come from the germline V gene. This CDR3 contains 14 residues. V was cut by 4 bases and J by 6 bases, with 13 bases left in between. CDR3 amino acids: CASSRLGGINEQFF. In nucleotides, the CDR3 is TGTGCCAGCAGCCGGCTAGGTGGCATCAATGAGCAGTTCTTC.

V gene TRBV7-8 combines with J gene TRBJ2-2, with D perhaps matching TRBD2 (5 bases). The CDR3 is made up of 15 amino acids. Germline-derived CDR1 and CDR2 are SGHVS and FQNEAQ. Trimming pared 3 bases from V and 3 bases from J, leaving 11 bases between. The CDR3 DNA sequence: TGTGCCAGCAGCTTGAGGGCGAGAGACACCGGGGAGCTGTTTTTT. This codes for CASSLRARDTGELFF.

This sequence joins TRBV4-3 and TRBJ2-5; D is unclear. V lost 1 base, J lost 2 bases, and 14 bases lay in between. The CDR3 is 16 amino acids. Per germline, CDR1 LGHNA and CDR2 YSLEER. The CDR3 region has the DNA TGCGCCAGCAGCCAAGGAAGATTGCGCCCTCAAGAGACCCAGTACTTC. Amino acid sequence: CASSQGRLRPQETQYF.

In DNA, the CDR3 is TGTGCCAGTAGTATATCCGGGACAGCCTCCTACGAGCAGTACTTC. This gives the protein CASSISGTASYEQYF. This sequence joins TRBV19 and TRBJ2-7; TRBD1 matches 7 bases. With V trimmed by 2 bases and J by 0 bases, 4 bases remained unmatched. The V gene's germline CDR1 is LNHDA and CDR2 SQIVND (reference sequence). The CDR3 loop spans 15 amino acids. Filled out from reference TRBV19 and TRBJ2-7, the complete variable domain reads DGGITQSPKYLFRKEGQNVTLSCEQNLNHDAMYWYRQDPGQGLRLIYYSQIVNDFQKGDIAEGYSVSREKKESFPLTVTSAQKNPTAFYLCASSISGTASYEQYFGPGTRLTVT.

The J gene is TRBJ2-5, the V gene TRBV11-2, with 9 bases identical to TRBD2. CDR1 and CDR2 from the germline V gene are SGHAT and FQNNGV. The length of the CDR3 is 16 residues. With V trimmed by 2 bases and J by 6 bases, 10 bases remained unmatched. This chain's CDR3 is CASSLSPAGGSKTQYF. In DNA form, the CDR3 reads TGTGCCAGCAGCTTAAGCCCAGCGGGGGGATCAAAGACCCAGTACTTC.

The chain is built from TRBV24-1 and TRBJ2-3; D is perhaps TRBD1 (6 bases). Germline CDR1 reads KGHDR; CDR2 reads SFDVKD. The germline V and J ends were trimmed by 5 bases and 0 bases, with 14 bases remaining between them. The CDR3 length is 16 residues. The CDR3 loop reads CATSVSDRPSTDTQYF. The CDR3 nucleotides are TGTGCCACCAGTGTCTCTGACAGGCCAAGCACAGATACGCAGTATTTT.

Comments on this clone: At one boundary the junction diverges from the germline segment, which might be a read error. V usage is TRBV10-2 and J usage is TRBJ1-6; 10 bases agree with TRBD1. The CDR3 length is 15 residues. Germline CDR1 is WSHSY and CDR2 is SAAADI. In DNA form, the CDR3 reads TGTCCGGGACAGGGGAACAGCTCCTATAATTCACCCCTCCACTTT. Translating it yields CPGQGNSSYNSPLHF.

The gene calls are TRBV11-2 and TRBJ2-7; tentatively, D is TRBD1 (6 bases). The CDR3 runs 16 residues. Trimming left V 5 bases short and J 0 bases short, with 17 bases between. Germline CDR1 reads SGHAT; CDR2 reads FQNNGV. The CDR3, as DNA: TGTGCCAGCAGCCGGACAGTAACTACAAGCTCCTACGAGCAGTACTTC. This codes for CASSRTVTTSSYEQYF.

This clone appeared many times. The V gene is TRBV2, the J gene TRBJ1-1; D gene unclear. V lost 6 bases and J 0 bases, leaving 5 bases between the germline ends. Germline CDR1 and CDR2: SNHLY and FYNNEI. CDR3 length: 12 residues. CDR3 amino acids: CASRRMNTEAFF. CDR3 nucleotide sequence: TGTGCCAGCAGGAGGATGAACACTGAAGCTTTCTTT.

The CDR3: CASSSGGTYGYTF. In DNA, the CDR3 is TGTGCCAGCAGTTCCGGCGGCACCTATGGCTACACCTTC. The V and J genes are TRBV28 and TRBJ1-2; the D is unclear. The CDR3 length is 13 residues. V dropped 4 bases and J dropped 4 bases, with 10 bases sitting between them. In germline, CDR1 is MDHEN, CDR2 SYDVKM.

The chain has TRBV9 and TRBJ1-1, with unresolved D. With 5 bases removed from V and 5 bases from J, the gap between germline ends came to 7 bases. The CDR3 is 11 amino acids. Germline V CDR1 and CDR2: SGDLS, YYNGEE. The CDR3: CASREVTEAFF. The CDR3 nucleotides read TGTGCCAGCAGGGAGGTAACTGAAGCTTTCTTT.

CDR3 loop: CASSPRTGTGNTEAFF. The DNA of the CDR3 is TGTGCCAGCAGCCCTCGGACAGGGACGGGGAACACTGAAGCTTTCTTT. This chain uses TRBV11-2 with TRBJ1-1; 8 bases match TRBD1. V lost 5 bases to trimming and J lost 1 base; unmatched junction nucleotides: 9. Germline lookup yields CDR1 SGHAT and CDR2 FQNNGV. CDR3 size: 16 residues.

This chain connects TRBV12-3 or TRBV12-4 to TRBJ1-2; D might be TRBD1 (6 bases). The CDR3 has 12 amino acids. The V end lost 5 bases, the J end lost 4 bases, and 8 bases lay between the germline ends. CDR3 loop: CASSVQGYGYTF. CDR3 DNA: TGTGCCAGCAGTGTACAGGGCTATGGCTACACCTTC.

The chain links TRBV18 to TRBJ1-5, with D perhaps TRBD1 (5 bases). Trimming removed 5 bases from V and 0 bases from J, with 8 bases in between. Germline values: CDR1 KGHSH, CDR2 LQKENI. The CDR3 contains 14 residues. This CDR3 reads CASSEGHSNQPQHF. In nucleotides, the CDR3 is TGTGCCAGCTCAGAAGGACATAGCAATCAGCCCCAGCATTTT.

The chain recombines TRBV15 with TRBJ2-2; TRBD2 is a possible D gene (6 bases). The CDR3 has 14 residues. V was cut by 7 bases and J by 4 bases, with 13 bases left in between. Germline V CDR1 and CDR2: LNHNV, YYDKDF (reference sequence). The CDR3 loop is CATTRPGGTGELFF. CDR3 DNA: TGTGCCACCACCCGACCCGGGGGCACCGGGGAGCTGTTTTTT.